These T cell receptor beta chains were read from a single sample in a study of blood T cell repertoires in COVID-19. Assay used: immunoSEQ multiplex PCR; TCRdb lists only in-frame clones, some missing. Among 52,000 or so clones, 85% were seen once, and the ten largest hold approximately 11%. Specimen: peripheral blood. The receptors derive from a human donor in a cohort sampled during active COVID-19. Each CDR3 is given with its conserved first and last residue. The order of the fields is clone size, D gene, V gene, J gene, CDR3 DNA, CDR3 protein. D genes are given only for firm matches. The size entry is marked missing in some rows and otherwise reads once, few, many or a size class.

>NA|NA|TRBV10-3|TRBJ1-3
TGTGCCATCAGCCCACAAACTCCGGGCCCCTTCGGGGGATCTGGAAACACCATATATTTT
CAISPQTPGPFGGSGNTIYF
>NA|NA|TRBV9|TRBJ2-7
TGTGCCAGCAGTCGTGGAGGGTTATCCTACGAGCAGTACTTC
CASSRGGLSYEQYF
>NA|NA|TRBV7-2|TRBJ2-5
TGTGCCAGCAGCTCCGATCGGGGTGGGAAAGAGACCCAGTACTTC
CASSSDRGGKETQYF
>NA|TRBD1|TRBV11-1|TRBJ2-2
TGTGCCAGCAGCCGAGACAGGGTGGGAAACACCGGGGAGCTGTTTTTT
CASSRDRVGNTGELFF
>once|TRBD1|TRBV11-3|TRBJ2-3
TGTGCCAGCAGCTTAGAGACCCCCGGGACAGGGGGTTCAGATACGCAGTATTTT
CASSLETPGTGGSDTQYF
>NA|TRBD1|TRBV6-5|TRBJ2-1
TGTGCCAGCAGTTTTGGGACAGACGAGCAGTTCTTC
CASSFGTDEQFF
>NA|NA|TRBV27|TRBJ1-5
TGTGCCAGCAGTTTAACCAGGGAGGTAGAGCCCCAGCATTTT
CASSLTREVEPQHF
>NA|TRBD2|TRBV10-1|TRBJ2-3
TGCGCCAGCAGCTCTGGACTAGCGGGAGGGGGAGATACGCAGTATTTT
CASSSGLAGGGDTQYF
>few|TRBD1|TRBV4-1|TRBJ1-1
TGCGCCAGCAGCGGTAACCAAGGGGGCTTGAACACTGAAGCTTTCTTT
CASSGNQGGLNTEAFF
>NA|TRBD1|TRBV20-1|TRBJ2-7
TGCAGTGCTAGTCTTCTCCGTGGACAGGCCTACGAGCAGTACTTC
CSASLLRGQAYEQYF
>few|TRBD1|TRBV5-4|TRBJ1-1
TGTGCCAGCAGCTACGGACAGGGGGTCTTGAACACTGAAGCTTTCTTT
CASSYGQGVLNTEAFF
>NA|TRBD1|TRBV28|TRBJ1-1
TGTGCCAGCAGACTGCTACAGGGGATGAACACTGAAGCTTTCTTT
CASRLLQGMNTEAFF
>NA|NA|TRBV3-1/TRBV3-2|TRBJ2-3
TGTGCCAGCAGCCCCGATCAGGGGAGAGACACAGATACGCAGTATTTT
CASSPDQGRDTDTQYF
>once|NA|TRBV5-4|TRBJ2-4
TGTGCCAGCAGCCCGACACAGGGATTAAGAAACATTCAGTACTTC
CASSPTQGLRNIQYF
>NA|NA|TRBV4-1|TRBJ2-7
TGCGCCAGCAGCCCCGGGTACGAGCAGTACTTC
CASSPGYEQYF
>few|NA|TRBV14|TRBJ2-2
TGTGCCAGCAGCCAAGGATCGGGGTACGGGGAGCTGTTTTTT
CASSQGSGYGELFF
>NA|NA|TRBV2|TRBJ2-1
TGTGCCAGCAGTCGGACAGCCGGCTCCTACAATGAGCAGTTCTTC
CASSRTAGSYNEQFF
>few|NA|TRBV10-3|TRBJ2-7
TGTGCCATCAGGCGCCAACAGGGGACTCCCTACGAGCAGTACTTC
CAIRRQQGTPYEQYF
>NA|TRBD1|TRBV11-2|TRBJ2-4
TGTGCCAGCAGCCCCGCCTCCAACAGGGGCCAACGGGAAAACATTCAGTACTTC
CASSPASNRGQRENIQYF
>NA|NA|TRBV11-2|TRBJ1-2
TGTGCCAGCAGCCCAACAGTAATTCCTAACTATGGCTACACCTTC
CASSPTVIPNYGYTF
>few|NA|TRBV4-3|TRBJ2-7
TGCGCCAGCAGCCAAGATAAACAGGGTTACGAGCAGTACTTC
CASSQDKQGYEQYF
>NA|NA|TRBV19|TRBJ2-1
TGTGCCAGTAGTCAGGGACAACGCCCTTTGGATGAGCAGTTCTTC
CASSQGQRPLDEQFF
>NA|NA|TRBV29-1|TRBJ2-5
TGCAGCGTTGAACCGGGGGAGACCCAGTACTTC
CSVEPGETQYF
>once|NA|TRBV5-8|TRBJ1-3
TGTGCCAGCAGCTTGGACAGAGATTCTGGAAACACCATATATTTT
CASSLDRDSGNTIYF
>NA|NA|TRBV27|TRBJ2-7
TGTGCCAGCAGTCCCTCAGGGGTCTCCTACGAGCAGTACTTC
CASSPSGVSYEQYF
>NA|NA|TRBV29-1|TRBJ2-2
TGCAGCGTTGAGGGCGGGACCGCCACCGGGGAGCTGTTTTTT
CSVEGGTATGELFF
>NA|NA|TRBV6-5|TRBJ1-6
TGTGCCGTCCTCCGGGATGCGAATTCACCCCTCCACTTT
CAVLRDANSPLHF
>NA|NA|TRBV6-5|TRBJ1-5
TGTGCCAGCAGTTTTGACATTGCACCCTATCAGCCCCAGCATTTT
CASSFDIAPYQPQHF
>NA|NA|TRBV3-1/TRBV3-2|TRBJ1-1
TGTGCCAGCATTGGGGCGGGGACTGAAGCTTTCTTT
CASIGAGTEAFF
>few|NA|TRBV9|TRBJ1-1
TGTGCCAGCAGCGGCCATAGCTTCAACACTGAAGCTTTCTTT
CASSGHSFNTEAFF
>NA|NA|TRBV28|TRBJ2-7
TGTGCCAGCAGCCTCGCCTCGACGGGAGTCAACGAGCAGTACTTC
CASSLASTGVNEQYF